This paragraph reports one TCR beta chain. What it recognizes is unknown. The read ends 3 residues early relative to the CDR3; the germline J gene fills the gap. The record originates from a study of T cells in women clearing cervical HPV infection. The overall study: Case blood was drawn when the lesion was first found; control blood after infection became undetectable.

Study-level results: Each sample's T-cell count was unknown, possibly confounding richness. Cases and controls were distinguished at AUC about 0.86 by richness and V genes.

After removal of 2 bases from V and 0 bases from J, the junction contained 5 bases not matched to a gene. This CDR3 has 15 residues. Germline CDR1 SGHRS, CDR2 YFSETQ. Libraries were prepared by immunoSEQ multiplex PCR; TCRdb keeps only in-frame clonotypes and omits some of them. Its clone listing holds tens of thousands of clones. This TCR derives from a woman between 18 and 70 years old with a cervical HPV16 infection that either progressed to CIN3+ or cleared (not recorded which). The V call is TRBV5-1, the J call TRBJ2-7, with 7 bases aligning to TRBD2. Sequences were obtained from blood buffy coat. CDR3 in amino acids: CASSFERGRSYEQYF. CDR3 DNA, as far as it was read: TGCGCCAGCAGCTTCGAGCGGGGACGCTCCTACGAG.